The rows below give T cell receptor beta chains drawn from one sample of a study of spatial heterogeneity in lung cancer. TCRdb reanalysed the 5' RACE reads using MiXCR and keeps one entry per CDR3 protein. The table lists roughly 5,000 distinct CDR3 sequences, about 20% of them singletons. This specimen was lung tumor tissue, taken at surgery. These receptor sequences come from a male donor with early-stage non-small cell lung cancer. Each CDR3 is given with its conserved first and last residue. D genes are given only for firm matches. Size is omitted from some rows. Given values are once, few, many or a class for expanded clones.

V	D	length	size	J	DNA	CDR3
TRBV14	.	12	large	TRBJ2-1	TGTGCCAGCAGCCAAGATCGGTATGAGCAGTTCTTC	CASSQDRYEQFF
TRBV20-1	.	10	.	TRBJ1-5	TGCAGTGCCCCGGGGAAGCCCCAGCATTTT	CSAPGKPQHF
TRBV11-2	.	12	many	TRBJ1-1	TGTGCCAGCAGCTCCGGGAACACTGAAGCTTTCTTT	CASSSGNTEAFF
TRBV7-9	TRBD2	13	.	TRBJ2-7	TGTGCCAGCAGCTTAGTAATGGCGGGAGATGCGTACTTC	CASSLVMAGDAYF
TRBV7-9	.	16	medium-sized	TRBJ1-5	TGTGCCAGCAGCTTAGGAGGATCGGGGGGGCTTCAGCCCCAGCATTTT	CASSLGGSGGLQPQHF
TRBV7-9	.	15	many	TRBJ2-1	TGTGCCAGCAGCTTCGGGGGAGAATTCTACAATGAGCAGTTCTTC	CASSFGGEFYNEQFF
TRBV11-2	.	13	.	TRBJ2-2	TGTGCCAGCAGCTTAGGCTCGGGAGGGGAGCTGTTTTTT	CASSLGSGGELFF
TRBV7-2	TRBD1	15	.	TRBJ1-1	TGTGCCAGCAGCCCCCGGGGACAGGGGGACACTGAAGCTTTCTTT	CASSPRGQGDTEAFF
TRBV6-8	.	14	few	TRBJ2-7	TGTGCCAGCAGTTACAGGACCATATACGAGTGGCAGTACTTC	CASSYRTIYEWQYF
TRBV20-1	.	15	medium-sized	TRBJ2-3	TGCAGTGCTAGAGTCGCCTTGGCAAGCACAGATACGCAGTATTTT	CSARVALASTDTQYF
TRBV7-2	TRBD1	15	medium-sized	TRBJ1-2	TGTGCCAGCAGCCCCGGACAGGGGGATTTTTATGGCTACACCTTC	CASSPGQGDFYGYTF
TRBV9	TRBD2	18	.	TRBJ2-1	TGTGCCAGCAGCGTAGGCGGGACTAGCGGGAGCTCCTACAATGAGCAGTTCTTC	CASSVGGTSGSSYNEQFF
TRBV28	.	14	.	TRBJ2-2	TGTGCCAGCGGCCGACTACCGAACACCGGGGAGCTGTTTTTT	CASGRLPNTGELFF
TRBV28	TRBD2	15	few	TRBJ2-7	TGTGCCAGCAGAAACATAGCGGGAGGGACCTACGAGCAGTACTTC	CASRNIAGGTYEQYF
TRBV5-1	TRBD1	12	medium-sized	TRBJ2-7	TGCGCCAGCAGCTGGGGACAGGCCGAGCAGTACTTC	CASSWGQAEQYF
TRBV12-3/TRBV12-4	TRBD2	16	.	TRBJ2-7	TGTGCCAGCAGCCTGACTAGCGGGGGGATATACTACGAGCAGTACTTC	CASSLTSGGIYYEQYF
TRBV20-1	.	15	few	TRBJ2-1	TGCAGTGCCCCGCCAACTAGCAGCCCCTACAATGAGCAGTTCTTC	CSAPPTSSPYNEQFF
TRBV24-1	.	15	many	TRBJ2-1	TGTGCCACCAGTGATCCAAGCTTAGATGCCAATGAGCAGTTCTTC	CATSDPSLDANEQFF
TRBV7-2	.	16	.	TRBJ2-2	TGTGCCAGCAGCTTAGCCCCAGCGGGGAACACCGGGGAGCTGTTTTTT	CASSLAPAGNTGELFF
TRBV6-1	.	14	many	TRBJ2-5	TGTGCCAGCAGCATGGCTCCCGGAGGGGAGACCCAGTACTTC	CASSMAPGGETQYF
TRBV6-2/TRBV6-3	.	13	.	TRBJ1-2	TGTGCCAGCTCACCAAAGGAGAACTATGGCTACACCTTC	CASSPKENYGYTF
TRBV6-2/TRBV6-3	TRBD1	15	medium-sized	TRBJ2-2	TGTGCCAGCACCCTGTCAGGGGGATACACCGGGGAGCTGTTTTTT	CASTLSGGYTGELFF
TRBV28	.	12	medium-sized	TRBJ1-1	TGTGCCAGCAGTTTCCAGGGACCTGAAGCTTTCTTT	CASSFQGPEAFF
TRBV20-1	TRBD2	15	few	TRBJ2-3	TGCAGTGCCATACTAGCGGGGGGGCCCGGAGATACGCAGTATTTT	CSAILAGGPGDTQYF
TRBV10-3	TRBD1	14	many	TRBJ1-2	TGTGCCATAAACGACAGGGGGGCTAACTATGGCTACACCTTC	CAINDRGANYGYTF
TRBV29-1	TRBD1	14	.	TRBJ2-1	TGCAGCGTTGGCAGACAGGGGGCAGAGAATGAGCAGTTCTTC	CSVGRQGAENEQFF
TRBV5-1	.	15	few	TRBJ1-2	TGCGCCAGCAGCTTCCTATTCGGGAAAAGATATGGCTACACCTTC	CASSFLFGKRYGYTF
TRBV5-1	.	14	.	TRBJ2-3	TGCGCCAGCAGCCCGTACATGGCCCCAGATACGCAGTATTTT	CASSPYMAPDTQYF
TRBV14	.	14	many	TRBJ1-1	TGTGCCAGCAGCCTATGGGGCTGGGACACTGAAGCTTTCTTT	CASSLWGWDTEAFF
TRBV20-1	TRBD2	16	many	TRBJ2-7	TGCAGTGCTAGAGATTTATCAGCGGGAGTCCGGTACGAGCAGTACTTC	CSARDLSAGVRYEQYF
TRBV2	TRBD1	13	few	TRBJ1-4	TGTGCCAGCAGGGACAGGGTTGGAGAAAAACTGTTTTTT	CASRDRVGEKLFF
TRBV5-4	TRBD1	14	.	TRBJ1-4	TGTGCCAGCAGCCCGGACAGGGGAGGGGAAAAACTGTTTTTT	CASSPDRGGEKLFF
TRBV11-3	.	16	few	TRBJ2-1	TGTGCCAGCAGCGGAGGGGCTGGCCAAACATACAATGAGCAGTTCTTC	CASSGGAGQTYNEQFF
TRBV11-2	.	13	large	TRBJ1-2	TGTGCCAGCAGCTGGTCGGCAGGGGTTGGCTACACCTTC	CASSWSAGVGYTF
TRBV20-1	.	15	few	TRBJ2-7	TGCAGTGCTAGAGATCCTGGCCAGCTTCTCTACGAGCAGTACTTC	CSARDPGQLLYEQYF
TRBV11-2	.	21	.	TRBJ2-5	.	CDSSFYICSARDRASSETQYF
TRBV6-2/TRBV6-3	.	12	medium-sized	TRBJ2-7	TGTGCCAGCACCGACGAGGGTTACGAGCAGTACTTC	CASTDEGYEQYF
TRBV5-1	.	13	large	TRBJ1-5	TGCGCCAGCAGCTTTGAGGGAGATCAGCCCCAGCATTTT	CASSFEGDQPQHF